This record looks at one TCR beta chain sequence and its context. The sample belongs to a study of shared clonotypes between healthy human individuals. Terminally differentiated effector memory CD45RA+ cells were excluded from the naive CD8 cells, which were CD45RO-negative and positively selected for CCR7. The CDR3 runs 12 residues. V lost 3 bases, J lost 5 bases, and 10 bases lay in between. Per the germline V gene, CDR1 is SQVTM and CDR2 is ANQGSEA. TCRdb keeps only in-frame clones here, not all; method: immunoSEQ multiplex PCR. The table has some 800,000 clones, approximately 92% seen once; the top ten hold approximately 25%.

This chain uses TRBV29-1 with TRBJ1-1; no firm D call. The sample consisted of naive CD8+ T cells sorted from blood. The TCR originated in a man aged 25 to 40 in good health. The CDR3 region is CSVDRDQTEAFF. In nucleotides, the CDR3 is TGCAGCGTTGACCGGGATCAAACTGAAGCTTTCTTT.